This TCR beta chain was sequenced in a study of identical twins. Findings and limits, study-wide: Twin-shared out-of-frame alpha sequences were enriched for low generation probability. Conclusions were based on cross-sectional statistical analysis, without following the same donors. Among monozygotic twins, out-of-frame TCR alpha sharing exceeded what models predicted.

The sample holds one count of this clonotype. Antigen: not known. Trimming shortened V by 0 bases and J by 5 bases, and 10 bases separated the two germline ends. CDR1 is DFQATT, CDR2 SNEGSKA, per germline (reference sequence). This CDR3 has 13 residues. TCRdb re-analysed the 5' RACE reads in MiXCR, keeping a single row per CDR3 protein. The data show 450,000 to 650,000 distinct CDR3 sequences, with about 15% seen just once and 0.44% held by the top ten. These data were likewise used in another study, on yellow fever vaccine responses in identical twins. That paper adds: Reportedly, twins showed a vaccine T cell response that looked partly convergent and partly personalized.

The clonotype comes from a woman aged 18-30 years in good health. The specimen sequenced was CD4+ T cells sorted from blood. The chain uses TRBV20-1 and TRBJ2-5, with D unclear. CDR3 in amino acids: CSARDSQGETQYF. The CDR3 DNA reads TGCAGTGCTAGAGACTCCCAAGGGGAGACCCAGTACTTC.